The present T cell receptor (beta chain) was sequenced within a study of Ad26.COV2.S vaccination and SARS-CoV-2 variants. The protocol was immunoSEQ multiplex PCR, while the TCRdb copy is restricted to in-frame clones and leaves out a portion. The table has about 400,000 clones, over 80% seen once. As to treatment: about 20 received Ad26.COV2.S at low or high dose, single or two shots; several received placebo; per-sample allocation not given. Samples came from day 63 after the first vaccine or placebo injection. Germline V gene data show CDR1 as MNHEY and CDR2 as SVGAGI. V lost 5 bases to trimming and J lost 2 bases; unmatched junction nucleotides: 1. This CDR3 has 14 residues.

The clonotype was recovered from a person between 18 and 65 years old who received the Ad26.COV2.S COVID-19 vaccine or a placebo. The chain carries TRBV6-5 and TRBJ1-5; 9 bases are shared with TRBD1. This material consisted of peripheral blood, taken in a trial of Ad26.COV2.S vaccine versus placebo. Written as DNA, the CDR3 is TGTGCCAGCAGTACAGGGGGCGGCAATCAGCCCCAGCATTTT. Residues: CASSTGGGNQPQHF.